Below are 9 T cell receptor beta chains sequenced from a single sample in a study of cytomegalovirus exposure and HLA in healthy donors. Amplification used 60 Vbeta primers and 13 Jbeta primers. Profiled with immunoSEQ multiplex PCR; TCRdb holds only in-frame clones, not every one. The sample consists of some 110,000 clones, roughly 12% of them appearing once. Sequences were obtained from PBMCs. Receptors originate from a man aged 35 to 55 in good health and CMV-seropositive.

This clone came up a few times. The V call is TRBV19, the J call TRBJ1-1, with 8 positions matching TRBD1. The germline V gene has CDR1 LNHDA and CDR2 SQIVND (reference sequence). V shed 5 bases and J 6 bases; nucleotides not matched to a gene: 8. This CDR3 contains 14 residues. The CDR3 region is CASSARTGGPEAFF. The CDR3 nucleotides read TGTGCCAGTAGTGCCCGAACAGGGGGACCTGAAGCTTTCTTT.

This clone was observed a handful of times. The gene calls are TRBV11-2 and TRBJ1-1; no firm D call. Between the trimmed V and J ends, which lost 5 bases and 4 bases, there was a span of 20 bases. CDR1 SGHAT and CDR2 FQNNGV come from the germline V gene. This CDR3 contains 16 residues. The CDR3 is CASSPGYTERATEAFF. DNA of the CDR3: TGTGCCAGCAGCCCGGGGTACACGGAAAGGGCCACTGAAGCTTTCTTT. Full variable domain (rest looked up from reference TRBV11-2 and TRBJ1-1): EAGVAQSPRYKIIEKRQSVAFWCNPISGHATLYWYQQILGQGPKLLIQFQNNGVVDDSQLPKDRFSAERLKGVDSTLKIQPAKLEDSAVYLCASSPGYTERATEAFFGQGTRLTVV.

This clone has just a few counts. The chain carries TRBV7-2 and TRBJ1-1, with D possibly TRBD1 on 6 matching bases. This CDR3 region has 14 residues. Germline values: CDR1 SGHTA, CDR2 FQGNSA. The ends were cut back, 1 base at V and 5 bases at J, with 11 bases in the middle. CDR3 DNA sequence: TGTGCCAGCAGCTTAGGGGCAGGGGTGACTGAAGCTTTCTTT. Amino acids: CASSLGAGVTEAFF.

In its sample, this clone was seen a few times. The V and J genes are TRBV5-1 and TRBJ2-5; D may be TRBD1 (6 bases). This CDR3 comprises 15 residues. Between the trimmed V and J ends, which lost 4 bases and 2 bases, there was a span of 15 bases. Germline values: CDR1 SGHRS, CDR2 YFSETQ. CDR3 DNA: TGCGCCAGCAGCCCCGCAGGGGTAAGGCAAGAGACCCAGTACTTC. Its translation is CASSPAGVRQETQYF. Filled out from reference TRBV5-1 and TRBJ2-5, the complete variable domain reads KAGVTQTPRYLIKTRGQQVTLSCSPISGHRSVSWYQQTPGQGLQFLFEYFSETQRNKGNFPGRFSGRQFSNSRSEMNVSTLELGDSALYLCASSPAGVRQETQYFGPGTRLLVL.

The V gene is TRBV6-1, the J gene TRBJ1-5; 9 bases are shared with TRBD1. The CDR3 is made up of 15 amino acids. J lost 4 bases, V lost 5 bases, and 6 bases had no gene match. The germline V gene encodes CDR1 MNHNS and CDR2 SASEGT. CDR3 region: CASSPDRGTNQPQHF. As DNA, the CDR3 is TGTGCCAGCAGTCCAGACAGGGGGACTAATCAGCCCCAGCATTTT.

This rearrangement joins TRBV6-4 to TRBJ2-3; unclear D gene. The CDR3 is 13 amino acids. The V gene lost 4 bases and the J gene lost 6 bases, with 11 bases spanning the gap. Germline loops: CDR1 MRHNA, CDR2 SNTAGT. CDR3 protein: CASSALPWDTQYF. The CDR3 coding sequence is TGTGCCAGCAGTGCCCTACCCTGGGATACGCAGTATTTT.

This clone has more than one count but fewer than ten. This sequence joins TRBV5-8 and TRBJ2-1; 9 bases fit TRBD2. CDR3 length: 15 amino acids. The germline V gene encodes CDR1 SGHTS and CDR2 YDEGEE. V dropped 1 base and J dropped 6; count of bases not matched to a gene: 5. CDR3 bases: TGTGCCAGCAGCTTGTGGCTAGCGGGAACCAATGAGCAGTTCTTC. It translates to CASSLWLAGTNEQFF.

In this sample, this clone is medium-sized. This chain joins TRBV19 and TRBJ1-2; the D gene is possibly TRBD1 (5 bases). Trimming took off 4 bases at V and 0 bases at J, with 12 bases between the two ends. There are 15 residues in the CDR3. Germline V gene lookup returns CDR1 LNHDA and CDR2 SQIVND (reference sequence). The CDR3 nucleotides read TGTGCCAGTAGTACCCTTTTGACAGCTAACTATGGCTACACCTTC. Translated, it gives CASSTLLTANYGYTF.

This chain joins TRBV25-1 and TRBJ1-1, with 9 bases lining up with TRBD1. V lost 1 base to trimming and J lost 4 bases; unmatched junction nucleotides: 4. The CDR3 has 15 residues. Germline CDR1 MGHDK, CDR2 SYGVNS. The CDR3 is CASSESGTGSTEAFF. DNA of the CDR3: TGTGCCAGCAGTGAATCTGGGACAGGGAGCACTGAAGCTTTCTTT. The full variable domain, its missing parts supplied by reference TRBV25-1 and TRBJ1-1, is EADIYQTPRYLVIGTGKKITLECSQTMGHDKMYWYQQDPGMELHLIHYSYGVNSTEKGDLSSESTVSRIRTEHFPLTLESARPSHTSQYLCASSESGTGSTEAFFGQGTRLTVV.